These 5 T cell receptor beta chains came from one sample sequenced in a study of control samples from healthy donors and cancer patients. Sequencing was performed with immunoSEQ multiplex PCR; in TCRdb, only in-frame clones are kept and a portion is missing. The profile shows 84,000 or so clones, 91% of them singletons. Sequenced sample: blood. The receptors derive from a man aged 30 to 45 in good health.

The gene calls are TRBV4-1 and TRBJ2-7; perhaps D is TRBD1 or TRBD2 (5 bases each). The V gene's germline CDR1 is MGHRA and CDR2 YSYEKL. V gave up 5 bases and J gave up 3 bases, with 11 bases separating them. The CDR3 is 13 residues long. CDR3 DNA sequence: TGCGCCAGCAGCTCCGGGACGGGCTACGAGCAGTACTTC. This translates into CASSSGTGYEQYF.

The chain is built from TRBV3-1 (or the pseudogene TRBV3-2) and TRBJ2-3, with TRBD1 identical over 7 bases. V trimming: 8 bases; J trimming: 2 bases; junction bases outside the gene matches: 7. The CDR3 extends over 14 amino acids. From germline, CDR1 is LGHDT and CDR2 YNNKEL (reference sequence). The CDR3 DNA follows: TGTGCCAGCGAACCGACAGGGACCACAGATACGCAGTATTTT. Amino acid sequence: CASEPTGTTDTQYF.

The gene calls are TRBV10-1 and TRBJ1-3; D gene ambiguous. CDR1 is WNHNN, CDR2 SYGVQD, per germline (reference sequence). The ends were cut back, 9 bases at V and 0 bases at J, with 9 bases in the middle. This CDR3 has 13 residues. CDR3 residues: CASRHDSGNTIYF. The CDR3 DNA is TGCGCCAGTCGTCATGACTCTGGAAACACCATATATTTT.

J is TRBJ2-1 and V is TRBV6-2 or TRBV6-3; weak D call: TRBD2 (6 bases). Germline values: CDR1 MNHEY, CDR2 SVGEGT. The V end was cut by 2 bases, the J end by 13 bases, with 27 bases between. The CDR3 is 17 amino acids. CDR3 protein: CASSYELRGTYRLYQFF. The CDR3 DNA reads TGTGCCAGCAGTTACGAACTTCGGGGGACTTACCGCCTCTATCAGTTCTTC.

This sequence joins TRBV19 and TRBJ1-2, with 10 bases aligning to TRBD1. The germline CDR1 and CDR2 sequences are LNHDA and SQIVND (reference sequence). This CDR3 is 15 amino acids long. V was clipped by 10 bases and J by 3 bases; unmatched bases: 11. CDR3 sequence: CATEGATGGDYGYTF. Here the CDR3 DNA reads TGTGCCACAGAGGGGGCGACAGGGGGCGACTATGGCTACACCTTC.